Below, 6 T cell receptor beta chains from the same sample are listed, as sequenced in a study of OX40 agonist ivuxolimab in advanced cancers. The protocol was immunoSEQ multiplex PCR, while the TCRdb copy is restricted to in-frame clones and leaves out a portion. The sample holds approximately 81,000 clones; roughly 91% are singletons and the top ten take approximately 15%. The input for sequencing was CD4+ or CD8+ T cells sorted from blood, taken in a trial of the OX40 agonist ivuxolimab. These receptors were obtained from an adult with an advanced solid tumor such as melanoma, head and neck, liver or kidney cancer.

The chain carries TRBV9 and TRBJ1-4; D perhaps matches TRBD1 (6 bases). The CDR3 spans 12 residues. The germline V and J ends were trimmed by 1 base and 8 bases, with 6 bases remaining between them. Germline-derived CDR1 and CDR2 are SGDLS and YYNGEE. CDR3 sequence (DNA): TGTGCCAGCAGCGTAACAGGGGAAAAACTGTTTTTT. Protein product: CASSVTGEKLFF.

The chain recombines TRBV27 with TRBJ2-7; D call uncertain. CDR1 is MNHEY, CDR2 SMNVEV, per germline (reference sequence). V lost 0 bases to trimming and J lost 7 bases, with 10 bases between them. This CDR3 is built from 13 residues. CDR3 amino acids: CASSLSSSREQYF. The CDR3, as DNA: TGTGCCAGCAGTTTATCTAGTTCGAGGGAGCAGTACTTC.

This clone was picked up one time. The chain has TRBV9 and TRBJ1-4, with 7 nucleotides matching TRBD1. With V trimmed by 3 bases and J by 8 bases, 10 bases remained unmatched. The germline gives CDR1 SGDLS, CDR2 YYNGEE. The CDR3 loop spans 15 amino acids. The CDR3 region is CASSAGQAAGEKLFF. The CDR3 DNA follows: TGTGCCAGCAGCGCCGGACAGGCCGCCGGGGAAAAACTGTTTTTT.

The chain joins TRBV28 to TRBJ2-1; D assignment may be TRBD1 or TRBD2 (6 bases each). The CDR3 has 15 amino acids. Germline V lookup: CDR1 MDHEN, CDR2 SYDVKM. The V end lost 6 bases, the J end lost 2 bases, and 14 bases lay between the germline ends. The chain's CDR3 is CASRGGLAAYNEQFF. The CDR3 DNA reads as TGTGCCAGCAGAGGGGGGCTAGCAGCCTACAATGAGCAGTTCTTC.

The V and J genes are TRBV11-3 and TRBJ2-7; D is unclear. Germline V gives CDR1 SGHNT, CDR2 YENEEA. The CDR3 sequence is 14 residues long. Deletions cut 0 bases from V and 7 bases from J, with 13 bases between. CDR3 in DNA: TGTGCCAGCAGCTTAGATAGGGCCCACGAGGAGCAGTACTTC. As protein: CASSLDRAHEEQYF. Full variable domain (outside the CDR3, taken from reference TRBV11-3 and TRBJ2-7): EAGVVQSPRYKIIEKKQPVAFWCNPISGHNTLYWYLQNLGQGPELLIRYENEEAVDDSQLPKDRFSAERLKGVDSTLKIQPAELGDSAVYLCASSLDRAHEEQYFGPGTRLTVT.

This chain connects TRBV7-9 to TRBJ2-1; 8 nucleotides align to TRBD1. The CDR3 extends over 13 amino acids. The ends lost 10 bases at V and 2 bases at J; junction bases unmatched: 4. CDR1 and CDR2 (germline): SEHNR, FQNEAQ (reference sequence). DNA of the CDR3: TGTGCCACCCGGACAGGGACCTACAATGAGCAGTTCTTC. Translation gives CATRTGTYNEQFF.